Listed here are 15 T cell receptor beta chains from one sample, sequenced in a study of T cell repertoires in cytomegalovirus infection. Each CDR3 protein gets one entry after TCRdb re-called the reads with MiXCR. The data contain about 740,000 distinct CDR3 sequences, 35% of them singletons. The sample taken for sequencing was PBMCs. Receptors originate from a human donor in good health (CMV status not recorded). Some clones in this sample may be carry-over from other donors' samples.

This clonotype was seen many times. CDR3 DNA: TGTGCCAGCAGCTCGACCGGGACAGCAACTGAAAAACTGTTTTTT. Translated, it gives CASSSTGTATEKLFF. The chain uses TRBV7-2 and TRBJ1-4; TRBD1 matches 7 bases. CDR3 size: 15 residues. Trimming removed 4 bases from V and 7 bases from J; junction bases left unmatched: 9. Germline V lookup: CDR1 SGHTA, CDR2 FQGNSA.

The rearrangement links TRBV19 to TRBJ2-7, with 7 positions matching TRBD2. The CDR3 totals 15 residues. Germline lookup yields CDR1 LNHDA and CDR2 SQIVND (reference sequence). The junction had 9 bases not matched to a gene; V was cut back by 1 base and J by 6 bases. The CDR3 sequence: CASSIVAGVPSEQYF. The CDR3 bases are TGTGCCAGTAGTATAGTGGCGGGAGTCCCATCCGAGCAGTACTTC.

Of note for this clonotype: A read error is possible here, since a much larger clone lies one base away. CDR3 loop: CASSQDTGGAGELFF. CDR3 nucleotide sequence: TGTGCCAGCAGCCAAGATACCGGGGGGGCCGGGGAGCTGTTTTTT. This chain joins TRBV4-1 and TRBJ2-2; 8 positions agree with TRBD2. The CDR3 runs to 15 residues. Germline assignment: CDR1 MGHRA and CDR2 YSYEKL.

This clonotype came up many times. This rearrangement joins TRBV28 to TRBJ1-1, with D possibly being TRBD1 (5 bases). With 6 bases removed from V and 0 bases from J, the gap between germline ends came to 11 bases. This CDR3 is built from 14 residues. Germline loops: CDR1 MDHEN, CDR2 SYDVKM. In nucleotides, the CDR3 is TGTGCCAGCAGCTTAGCAGGGATGAACACTGAAGCTTTCTTT. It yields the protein CASSLAGMNTEAFF.

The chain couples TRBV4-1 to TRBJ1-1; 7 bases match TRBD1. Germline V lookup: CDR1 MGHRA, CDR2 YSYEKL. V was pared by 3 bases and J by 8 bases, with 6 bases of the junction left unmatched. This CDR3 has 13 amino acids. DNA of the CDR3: TGCGCCAGCAGCCACTCTGGGACAGACGAAGCTTTCTTT. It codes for CASSHSGTDEAFF.

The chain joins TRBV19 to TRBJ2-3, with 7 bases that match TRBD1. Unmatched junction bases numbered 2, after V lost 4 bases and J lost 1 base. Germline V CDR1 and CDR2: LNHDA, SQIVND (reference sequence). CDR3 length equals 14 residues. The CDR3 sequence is CASSTDRGTDTQYF. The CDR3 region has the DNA TGTGCCAGTAGTACAGACAGGGGCACAGATACGCAGTATTTT.

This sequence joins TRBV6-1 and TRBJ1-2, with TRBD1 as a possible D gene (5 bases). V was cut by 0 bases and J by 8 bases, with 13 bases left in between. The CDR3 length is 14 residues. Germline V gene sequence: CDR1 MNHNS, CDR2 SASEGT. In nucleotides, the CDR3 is TGTGCCAGCAGTGAAGCCGGCGGGGCTCGGGGCTACACCTTC. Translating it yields CASSEAGGARGYTF.

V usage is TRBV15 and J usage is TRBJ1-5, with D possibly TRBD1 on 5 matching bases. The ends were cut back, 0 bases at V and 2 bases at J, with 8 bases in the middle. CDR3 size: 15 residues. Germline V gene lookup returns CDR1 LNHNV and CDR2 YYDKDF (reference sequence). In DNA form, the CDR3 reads TGTGCCACCAGCAGAGATTTGGGGGGCAATCAGCCCCAGCATTTT. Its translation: CATSRDLGGNQPQHF.

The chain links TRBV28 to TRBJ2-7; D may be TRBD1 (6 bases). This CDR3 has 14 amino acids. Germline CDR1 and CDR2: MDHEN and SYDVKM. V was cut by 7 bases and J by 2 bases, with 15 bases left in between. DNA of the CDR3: TGTGCCAGCACCTCAATCGGACAGACCTACGAGCAGTACTTC. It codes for CASTSIGQTYEQYF.

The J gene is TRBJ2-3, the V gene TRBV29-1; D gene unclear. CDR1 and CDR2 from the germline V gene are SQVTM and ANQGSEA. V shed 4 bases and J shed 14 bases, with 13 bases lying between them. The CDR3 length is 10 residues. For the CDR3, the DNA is TGCAGCGTTGGCACGGCCCCTCGGTATTTT. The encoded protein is CSVGTAPRYF.

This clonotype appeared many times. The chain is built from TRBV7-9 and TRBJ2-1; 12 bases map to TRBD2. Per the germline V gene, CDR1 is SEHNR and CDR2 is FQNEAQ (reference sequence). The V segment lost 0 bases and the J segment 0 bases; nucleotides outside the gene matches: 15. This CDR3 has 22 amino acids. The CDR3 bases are TGTGCCAGCAGCTTAGCGCGAATTACTAGCGGGAGGCCCTATAGCTCCTACAATGAGCAGTTCTTC. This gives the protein CASSLARITSGRPYSSYNEQFF.

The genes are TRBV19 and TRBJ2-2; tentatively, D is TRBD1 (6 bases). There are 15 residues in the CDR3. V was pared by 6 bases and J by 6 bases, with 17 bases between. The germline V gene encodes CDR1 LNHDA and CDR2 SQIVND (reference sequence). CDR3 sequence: CASRSSGRGAGELFF. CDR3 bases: TGTGCCAGTAGATCCTCCGGCAGGGGCGCCGGGGAGCTGTTTTTT.

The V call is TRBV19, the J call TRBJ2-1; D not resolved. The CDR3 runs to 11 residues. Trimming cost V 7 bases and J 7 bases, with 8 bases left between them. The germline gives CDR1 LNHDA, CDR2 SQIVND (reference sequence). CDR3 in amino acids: CASKFVNEQFF. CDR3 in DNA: TGTGCCAGTAAGTTTGTGAATGAGCAGTTCTTC.

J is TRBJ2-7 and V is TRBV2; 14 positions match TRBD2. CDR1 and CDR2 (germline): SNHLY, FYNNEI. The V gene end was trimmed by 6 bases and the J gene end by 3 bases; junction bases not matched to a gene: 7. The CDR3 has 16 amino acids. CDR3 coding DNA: TGTGCCAGCAGCGGGACTAGCGGGAGAGAAGTCTACGAGCAGTACTTC. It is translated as CASSGTSGREVYEQYF. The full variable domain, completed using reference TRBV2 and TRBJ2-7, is EPEVTQTPSHQVTQMGQEVILRCVPISNHLYFYWYRQILGQKVEFLVSFYNNEISEKSEIFDDQFSVERPDGSNFTLKIRSTKLEDSAMYFCASSGTSGREVYEQYFGPGTRLTVT.

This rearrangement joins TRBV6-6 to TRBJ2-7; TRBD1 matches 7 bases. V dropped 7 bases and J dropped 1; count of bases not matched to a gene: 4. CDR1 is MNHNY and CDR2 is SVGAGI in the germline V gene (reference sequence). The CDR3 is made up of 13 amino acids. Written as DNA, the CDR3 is TGTGCCAGCATGGGACAGAATTCCTACGAGCAGTACTTC. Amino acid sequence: CASMGQNSYEQYF.